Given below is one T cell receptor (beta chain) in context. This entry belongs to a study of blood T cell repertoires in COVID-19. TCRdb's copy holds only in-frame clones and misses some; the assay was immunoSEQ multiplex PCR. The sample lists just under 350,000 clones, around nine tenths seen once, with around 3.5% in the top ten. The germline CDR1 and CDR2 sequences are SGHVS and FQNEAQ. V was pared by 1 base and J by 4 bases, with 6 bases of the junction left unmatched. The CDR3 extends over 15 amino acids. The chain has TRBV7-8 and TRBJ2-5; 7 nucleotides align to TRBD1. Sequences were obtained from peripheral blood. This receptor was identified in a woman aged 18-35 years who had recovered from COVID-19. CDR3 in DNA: TGTGCCAGCAGCTTAGGGCAGGGGGTGGGAGAGACCCAGTACTTC. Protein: CASSLGQGVGETQYF.